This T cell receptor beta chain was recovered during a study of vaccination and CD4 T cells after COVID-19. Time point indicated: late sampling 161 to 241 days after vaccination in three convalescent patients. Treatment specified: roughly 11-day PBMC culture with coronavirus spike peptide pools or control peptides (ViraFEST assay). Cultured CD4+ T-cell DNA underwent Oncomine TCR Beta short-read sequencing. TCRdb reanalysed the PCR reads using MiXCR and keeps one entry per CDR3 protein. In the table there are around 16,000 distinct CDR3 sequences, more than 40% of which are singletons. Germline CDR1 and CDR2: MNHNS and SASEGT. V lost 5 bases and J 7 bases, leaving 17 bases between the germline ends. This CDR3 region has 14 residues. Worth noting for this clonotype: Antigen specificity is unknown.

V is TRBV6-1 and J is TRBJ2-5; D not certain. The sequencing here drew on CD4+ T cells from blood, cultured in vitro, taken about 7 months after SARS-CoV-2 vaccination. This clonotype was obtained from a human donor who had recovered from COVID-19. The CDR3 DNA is TGTGCCAGCAGTCCTACAAACCTACCATCGACCCAGTACTTC. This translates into CASSPTNLPSTQYF.